The 14 T cell receptor beta chains given below trace back to one sample, sequenced in a study of cytomegalovirus exposure and HLA in healthy donors (dated by TCRdb to 2015 to 2018). Preparation of the library involved the immunoSEQ multiplex PCR assay. The multiplex PCR relied on a mix of 60 forward primers for TCR Vbeta segments and 13 reverse primers for TCR Jbeta segments. TCRdb mirrors the immuneACCESS table, restricted to in-frame sequences. Some clones are absent from its copies; in checked studies, under half trace to an unresolved V gene, and the reason for the others is unknown. This sample has more than 130,000 clones in its table, and 70% to 80% of those were observed once. Together, the top ten hold 4% to 6% of the sample. Material: PBMCs. These receptors originate from a woman in her fifties or sixties in good health and CMV-seronegative.

The chain carries TRBV29-1 and TRBJ2-5, with a tentative D call TRBD2 (7 bases). The CDR3 is 12 amino acids. V was cut by 6 bases and J by 5 bases, with 13 bases left in between. Germline V gives CDR1 SQVTM, CDR2 ANQGSEA. The CDR3: CSVGGAGETQYF. The CDR3 coding sequence is TGCAGCGTGGGGGGGGCGGGGGAGACCCAGTACTTC.

The J gene is TRBJ1-5, the V gene TRBV4-1; D not resolved. This CDR3 is built from 14 residues. Germline V CDR1 and CDR2: MGHRA, YSYEKL. The V end was cut by 1 base, the J end by 10 bases, with 14 bases between. Written as DNA, the CDR3 is TGCGCCAGCAGCCAAGTGCGACCGGGAGGACCCCAGCATTTT. Translation gives CASSQVRPGGPQHF.

This clone was detected only once. The chain uses TRBV7-8 and TRBJ2-3; 8 nucleotides align to TRBD2. Germline loops: CDR1 SGHVS, CDR2 FQNEAQ. Trimming at V came to 4 bases and at J to 0 bases, leaving 6 bases not matched to a gene. This CDR3 region has 16 residues. CDR3 in amino acids: CASSSRLAGSTDTQYF. Here the CDR3 DNA reads TGTGCCAGCAGCTCCCGGCTAGCGGGTAGCACAGATACGCAGTATTTT.

The chain links TRBV27 to TRBJ2-7; 7 bases align to TRBD2. The CDR3 sequence is 13 residues long. Trimming took 3 bases from V and 7 from J; bases not matched to a gene: 6. CDR1 is MNHEY and CDR2 is SMNVEV in the germline V gene (reference sequence). As DNA, the CDR3 is TGTGCCAGCAGTTTGGGAGCGGGGTTTGAGCAGTACTTC. This gives the protein CASSLGAGFEQYF.

The V gene is TRBV2, the J gene TRBJ2-1; 7 bases are shared with TRBD2. The CDR3 is 11 amino acids. The V gene end was trimmed by 6 bases and the J gene end by 7 bases; junction bases not matched to a gene: 0. The germline V gene encodes CDR1 SNHLY and CDR2 FYNNEI. The CDR3 region has the DNA TGTGCCAGCAGGGGACTAAATGAGCAGTTCTTC. It is translated as CASRGLNEQFF.

The V call is TRBV5-6, the J call TRBJ2-7, with a possible D match to TRBD2 (5 bases). Per germline, CDR1 SGHDT and CDR2 YYEEEE. Trimming removed 2 bases from V and 6 bases from J, with 15 bases in between. This CDR3 has 14 amino acids. CDR3 protein: CASSFEGLMSEQYF. The CDR3 nucleotides read TGTGCCAGCAGCTTTGAGGGATTGATGAGCGAGCAGTACTTC.

In this sample, this clone turned up a few times. The chain is built from TRBV6-4 and TRBJ1-1, with D hard to call. V gave up 4 bases and J gave up 5 bases, with 14 bases separating them. This CDR3 has 14 residues. The V gene's germline CDR1 is MRHNA and CDR2 SNTAGT. CDR3 in amino acids: CASSANGVLTEAFF. For the CDR3, the DNA is TGTGCCAGCAGTGCGAACGGGGTTCTGACTGAAGCTTTCTTT.

The chain couples TRBV28 to TRBJ2-5; D is possibly TRBD2 (6 bases). The CDR3 has 17 residues. Germline loops: CDR1 MDHEN, CDR2 SYDVKM. V was shortened by 0 bases and J by 5 bases, with 19 bases between the two germline ends. The CDR3 region has the DNA TGTGCCAGCAGTTTATGGGTTGCGGGGAACAACAGGGAGACCCAGTACTTC. It yields the protein CASSLWVAGNNRETQYF.

The chain joins TRBV10-2 to TRBJ1-2; D is ambiguous. The CDR3 loop spans 14 amino acids. The germline CDR1 and CDR2 sequences are WSHSY and SAAADI. The ends were cut back, 0 bases at V and 4 bases at J, with 9 bases in the middle. The CDR3 is CASSESREVYGYTF. DNA of the CDR3: TGCGCCAGCAGTGAGTCTAGAGAAGTCTATGGCTACACCTTC.

V usage is TRBV6-5 and J usage is TRBJ1-2; 8 nucleotides align to TRBD1. From germline, CDR1 is MNHEY and CDR2 SVGAGI. V shed 5 bases and J 6 bases; nucleotides not matched to a gene: 5. The CDR3 consists of 13 residues. As DNA, the CDR3 is TGTGCCAGCAGTGACAGGGGATATGATGGCTACACCTTC. Amino acids: CASSDRGYDGYTF.

The chain links TRBV9 to TRBJ1-2; D is ambiguous. V dropped 4 bases and J dropped 5 bases, with 18 bases sitting between them. Per the germline V gene, CDR1 is SGDLS and CDR2 is YYNGEE. The CDR3 is 15 amino acids. CDR3 sequence reads: CASSLSGNYDYGYTF. In DNA form, the CDR3 reads TGTGCCAGCAGCCTAAGCGGAAATTATGATTATGGCTACACCTTC.

This clone has ten or more counts. The chain recombines TRBV4-2 with TRBJ1-4; maybe TRBD1 (6 bases). Germline values: CDR1 LGHNA, CDR2 YNFKEQ. There are 15 residues in the CDR3. With 1 base removed from V and 5 bases from J, the gap between germline ends came to 11 bases. In DNA form, the CDR3 reads TGTGCCAGCAGCCAAGCCGGGACACAGAATGAAAAACTGTTTTTT. This translates into CASSQAGTQNEKLFF.

This clone has just one count. This chain joins TRBV7-8 and TRBJ1-1; 8 nucleotides align to TRBD1. This CDR3 region has 16 residues. Trimming took 2 bases from V and 1 from J; bases not matched to a gene: 6. Germline loops: CDR1 SGHVS, CDR2 FQNEAQ. The CDR3 nucleotides read TGTGCCAGCAGCTTACCTTGGACAGGGTCGAACACTGAAGCTTTCTTT. Its protein product is CASSLPWTGSNTEAFF.

The V and J genes are TRBV4-2 and TRBJ2-5, with 8 bases aligning to TRBD1. Looked up from germline, CDR1 is LGHNA and CDR2 is YNFKEQ. V lost 1 base, J lost 5 bases, and 9 bases stayed unmatched. The CDR3 sequence is 16 residues long. The CDR3 is CASSQAVGRGRETQYF. CDR3 coding DNA: TGTGCCAGCAGCCAAGCTGTCGGCAGGGGGCGGGAGACCCAGTACTTC.